The source of this T cell receptor beta chain is a study of CD8+ T cells in alopecia areata. About the study: Those receiving the skin were approximately 6-11-week-old female C3H/HeJ mice, whose grafts came from approximately 6-12-month-old C3H/HeJ donors with spontaneous alopecia. Study-level results: Across lesional scalp, and particularly alopecia totalis/universalis, clonality surpassed that of normal scalp.

In its sample, this clone was seen a few times. Its target is not known. Gene names are the mouse ones. The read ends 4 residues shy of where the CDR3 ends; the end is completed using the germline J gene. Sequencing used cDNA as its template, made by extracting RNA and reverse transcribing it. Libraries were prepared by immunoSEQ multiplex PCR; TCRdb keeps only in-frame clonotypes and omits some of them. The data show around 110,000 clones, none appearing only once, with 15% to 20% held by the ten largest. CDR3 length: 15 amino acids. V was pared by 0 bases and J by 1 base, with 9 bases between. CDR1 and CDR2 (germline): NNHDY, SYVADS.

The chain joins TRBV13-3 to TRBJ2-4; perhaps TRBD1 as D (5 bases). The specimen was lesional skin. The TCR originated in a C3H/HeJ mouse with alopecia areata. MHC haplotype of the mouse line: H2-k. CDR3 sequence reads: CASSDAGKGQNTLYF. CDR3 DNA (partial): TGTGCCAGCAGTGATGCAGGGAAGGGTCAAAAC.